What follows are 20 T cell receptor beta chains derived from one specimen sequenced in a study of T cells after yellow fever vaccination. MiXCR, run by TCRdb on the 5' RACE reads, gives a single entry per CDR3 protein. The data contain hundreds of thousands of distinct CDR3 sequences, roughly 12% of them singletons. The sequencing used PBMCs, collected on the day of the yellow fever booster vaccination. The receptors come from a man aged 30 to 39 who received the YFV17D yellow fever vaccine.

The CDR3 coding sequence is TGCAGCGCCGGACAGCTGAACACTGAAGCTTTCTTT. It specifies CSAGQLNTEAFF. This chain connects TRBV29-1 to TRBJ1-1, with a weak D call TRBD1 (6 bases). V shed 7 bases and J shed 0 bases, with 9 bases lying between them. This CDR3 has 12 residues. Germline CDR1 is SQVTM and CDR2 is ANQGSEA. The full variable domain, its missing parts supplied by reference TRBV29-1 and TRBJ1-1, is SAVISQKPSRDICQRGTSLTIQCQVDSQVTMMFWYRQQPGQSLTLIATANQGSEATYESGFVIDKFPISRPNLTFSTLTVSNMSPEDSSIYLCSAGQLNTEAFFGQGTRLTVV.

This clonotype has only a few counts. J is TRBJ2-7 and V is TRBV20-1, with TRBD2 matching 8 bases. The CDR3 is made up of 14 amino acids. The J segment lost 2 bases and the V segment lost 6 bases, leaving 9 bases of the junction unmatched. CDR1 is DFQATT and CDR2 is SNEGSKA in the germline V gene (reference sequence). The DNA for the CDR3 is TGCAGTGCGCCGGGGCGCGGGAGGCCCTACGAGCAGTACTTC. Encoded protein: CSAPGRGRPYEQYF.

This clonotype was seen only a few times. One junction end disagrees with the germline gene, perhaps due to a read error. This chain's CDR3 is CATSRATAVEF. The CDR3 DNA reads TGTGCCACCAGCAGGGCAACCGCTGTGGAATTC. The chain is built from TRBV15 and TRBJ2-1; D is unclear. CDR3 length: 11 amino acids. Germline V gene lookup returns CDR1 LNHNV and CDR2 YYDKDF (reference sequence). The variable domain in full, with the rest retrieved from reference TRBV15 and TRBJ2-1, is DAMVIQNPRYQVTQFGKPVTLSCSQTLNHNVMYWYQQKSSQAPKLLFHYYDKDFNNEADTPDNFQSRRPNTSFCFLDIRSPGLGDTAMYLCATSRATAVEFGPGTRLTVL.

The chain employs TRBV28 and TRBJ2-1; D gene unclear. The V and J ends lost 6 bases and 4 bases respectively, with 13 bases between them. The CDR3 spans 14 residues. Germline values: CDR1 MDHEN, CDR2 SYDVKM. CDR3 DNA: TGTGCCAGCAGGTCGGCAGCCTTTTACAATGAGCAGTTCTTC. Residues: CASRSAAFYNEQFF.

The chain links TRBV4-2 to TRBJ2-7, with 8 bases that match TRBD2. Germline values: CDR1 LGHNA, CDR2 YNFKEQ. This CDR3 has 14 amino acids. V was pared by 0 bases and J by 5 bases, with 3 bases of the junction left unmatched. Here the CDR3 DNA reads TGTGCCAGCAGCCAAGATCTAGCGGGCAACGAGCAGTACTTC. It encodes CASSQDLAGNEQYF.

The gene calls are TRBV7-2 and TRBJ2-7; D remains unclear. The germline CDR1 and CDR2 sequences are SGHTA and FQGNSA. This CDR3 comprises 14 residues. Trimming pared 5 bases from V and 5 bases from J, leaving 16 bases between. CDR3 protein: CASSPGHASNEQYF. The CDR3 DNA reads TGTGCCAGCAGCCCGGGTCATGCTTCCAACGAGCAGTACTTC.

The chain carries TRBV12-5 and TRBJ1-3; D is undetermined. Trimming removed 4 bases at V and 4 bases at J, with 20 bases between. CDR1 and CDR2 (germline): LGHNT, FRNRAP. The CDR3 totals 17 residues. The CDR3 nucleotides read TGTGCTAGTGGTTACCCTCTTGGACCTCAACCGGGAAACACCATATATTTT. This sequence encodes CASGYPLGPQPGNTIYF.

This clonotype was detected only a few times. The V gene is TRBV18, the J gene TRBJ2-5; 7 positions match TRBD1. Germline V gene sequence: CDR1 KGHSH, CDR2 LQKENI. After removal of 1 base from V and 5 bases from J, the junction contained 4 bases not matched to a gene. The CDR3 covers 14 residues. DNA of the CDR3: TGTGCCAGCTCACCACAGGGGGCGTGGGAGACCCAGTACTTC. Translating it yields CASSPQGAWETQYF.

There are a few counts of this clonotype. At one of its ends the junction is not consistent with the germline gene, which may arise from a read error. CDR3: CATSGETQYF. The CDR3 nucleotides are TGTGCCACCAGCGGAGAGACCCAGTACTTC. The chain links TRBV15 to TRBJ2-5; D unresolved. This CDR3 comprises 10 residues. Germline V gives CDR1 LNHNV, CDR2 YYDKDF (reference sequence).

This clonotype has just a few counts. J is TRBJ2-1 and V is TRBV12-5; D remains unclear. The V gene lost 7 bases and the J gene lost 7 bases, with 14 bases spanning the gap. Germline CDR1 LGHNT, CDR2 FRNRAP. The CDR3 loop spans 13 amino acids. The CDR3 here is CASDSSSGNEQFF. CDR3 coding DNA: TGTGCTAGTGATAGCTCAAGTGGGAATGAGCAGTTCTTC.

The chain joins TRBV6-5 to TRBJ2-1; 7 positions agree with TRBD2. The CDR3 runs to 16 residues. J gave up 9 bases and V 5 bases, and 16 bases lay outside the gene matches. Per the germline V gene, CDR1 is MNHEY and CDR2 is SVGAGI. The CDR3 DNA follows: TGTGCCAGCAGTACTCGTAATAGCGGGCTACAAGGTGAGCAGTTCTTC. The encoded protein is CASSTRNSGLQGEQFF.

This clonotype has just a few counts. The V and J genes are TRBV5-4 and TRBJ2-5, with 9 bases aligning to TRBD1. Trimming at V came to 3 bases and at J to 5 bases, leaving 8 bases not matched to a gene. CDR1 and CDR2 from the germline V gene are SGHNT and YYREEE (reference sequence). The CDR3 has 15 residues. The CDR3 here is CASSWPTGGMETQYF. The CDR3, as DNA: TGTGCCAGCAGCTGGCCAACAGGGGGCATGGAGACCCAGTACTTC.

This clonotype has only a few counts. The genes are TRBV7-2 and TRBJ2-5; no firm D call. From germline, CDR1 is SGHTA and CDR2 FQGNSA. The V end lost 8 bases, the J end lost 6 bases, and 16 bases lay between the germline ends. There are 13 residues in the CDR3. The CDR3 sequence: CASGTPLIQTQYF. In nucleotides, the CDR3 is TGTGCCAGCGGAACCCCCTTGATACAGACCCAGTACTTC.

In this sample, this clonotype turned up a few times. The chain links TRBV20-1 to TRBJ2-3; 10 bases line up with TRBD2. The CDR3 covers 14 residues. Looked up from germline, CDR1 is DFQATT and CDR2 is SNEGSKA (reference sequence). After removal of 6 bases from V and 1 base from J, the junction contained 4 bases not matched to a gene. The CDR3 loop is CSAMSGRGTDTQYF. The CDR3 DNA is TGCAGTGCGATGAGCGGGAGGGGCACAGATACGCAGTATTTT.

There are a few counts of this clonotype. CDR3 region: CASSQPGTVANVLTF. CDR3 DNA sequence: TGTGCCAGCAGCCAACCCGGGACTGTGGCCAACGTCCTGACTTTC. This chain links TRBV3-1 with TRBJ2-6, with D possibly being TRBD2 (6 bases). In germline, CDR1 is LGHDT, CDR2 YNNKEL (reference sequence). There are 15 residues in the CDR3. V lost 2 bases and J 6 bases, leaving 11 bases between the germline ends.

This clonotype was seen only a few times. CDR3 region: CASRLRDRAYEQYF. The CDR3 DNA reads as TGTGCCAGCAGATTACGGGACAGGGCCTACGAGCAGTACTTC. The chain joins TRBV5-6 to TRBJ2-7; 9 positions match TRBD1. Losses at the gene ends were 5 bases for V and 2 bases for J; bases not matched to a gene: 5. The CDR3 spans 14 residues. Germline V gene sequence: CDR1 SGHDT, CDR2 YYEEEE. Combining the CDR3 with reference TRBV5-6 and TRBJ2-7 gives the whole variable domain DAGVTQSPTHLIKTRGQQVTLRCSPKSGHDTVSWYQQALGQGPQFIFQYYEEEERQRGNFPDRFSGHQFPNYSSELNVNALLLGDSALYLCASRLRDRAYEQYFGPGTRLTVT.

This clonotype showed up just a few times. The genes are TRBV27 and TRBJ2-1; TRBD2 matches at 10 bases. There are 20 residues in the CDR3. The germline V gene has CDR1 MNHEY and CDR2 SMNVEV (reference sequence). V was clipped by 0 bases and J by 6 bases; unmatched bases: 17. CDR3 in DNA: TGTGCCAGCAGTTTATCAGTTGTCTGGTCCTCTAGCGGGAGAAGCAATGAGCAGTTCTTC. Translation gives CASSLSVVWSSSGRSNEQFF.

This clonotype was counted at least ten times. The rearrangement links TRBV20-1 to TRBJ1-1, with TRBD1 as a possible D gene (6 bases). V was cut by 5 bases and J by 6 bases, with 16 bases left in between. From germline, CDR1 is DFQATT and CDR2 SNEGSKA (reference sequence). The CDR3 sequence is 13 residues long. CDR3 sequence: CSAGGGGLPEAFF. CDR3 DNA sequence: TGCAGTGCTGGCGGGGGGGGCCTGCCTGAAGCTTTCTTT.

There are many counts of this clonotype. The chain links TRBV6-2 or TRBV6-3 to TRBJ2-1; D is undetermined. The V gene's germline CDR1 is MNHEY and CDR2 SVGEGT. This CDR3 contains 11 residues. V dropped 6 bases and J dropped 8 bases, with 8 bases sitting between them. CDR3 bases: TGTGCCAGCAGCATAAAAGATGAGCAGTTCTTC. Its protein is CASSIKDEQFF.

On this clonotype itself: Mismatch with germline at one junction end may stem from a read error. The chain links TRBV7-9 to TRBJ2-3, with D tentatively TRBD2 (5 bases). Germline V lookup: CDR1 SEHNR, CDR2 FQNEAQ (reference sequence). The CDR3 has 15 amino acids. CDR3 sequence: CARSLASRATDTQYF. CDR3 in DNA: TGTGCCAGAAGCTTAGCGTCTAGAGCCACAGATACGCAGTATTTT.